One sample yielded the 26 T cell receptor beta chains listed below, sequenced in a study of OX40 agonist ivuxolimab in advanced cancers. The data were produced by immunoSEQ multiplex PCR, yet TCRdb's version contains in-frame clones alone and is incomplete. The sample has 60,000 or so clones; more than 75% are singletons. The input for sequencing was CD4+ or CD8+ T cells sorted from blood, taken in a trial of the OX40 agonist ivuxolimab. The receptors derive from an adult with an advanced solid tumor such as melanoma, head and neck, liver or kidney cancer.

J is TRBJ1-2 and V is TRBV6-5, with D perhaps matching TRBD1 (6 bases). The V gene lost 10 bases and the J gene lost 0 bases, with 12 bases spanning the gap. Germline V gene sequence: CDR1 MNHEY, CDR2 SVGAGI. The CDR3 is 13 residues long. The DNA for the CDR3 is TGTGCCACCCGACAGGATTCTAACTATGGCTACACCTTC. Its protein product is CATRQDSNYGYTF.

This clone was counted a few times. The chain employs TRBV7-8 and TRBJ2-1, with D possibly matching TRBD2 (5 bases). Between the trimmed V and J ends, which lost 4 bases and 9 bases, there was a span of 10 bases. The CDR3 sequence is 12 residues long. Germline lookup yields CDR1 SGHVS and CDR2 FQNEAQ. The CDR3 loop is CASSSVAGEQFF. The CDR3 DNA is TGTGCCAGCAGCTCCGTCGCGGGTGAGCAGTTCTTC.

The chain combines TRBV5-1 with TRBJ1-1, with no clear D. This CDR3 is 13 amino acids long. Germline loops: CDR1 SGHRS, CDR2 YFSETQ. Trimming shortened V by 2 bases and J by 6 bases, and 11 bases separated the two germline ends. In DNA, the CDR3 is TGCGCCAGCAGCTTAGGAGGAAGGGCTGAAGCTTTCTTT. Its translation is CASSLGGRAEAFF.

This clone was found a few times. The chain uses TRBV6-6 and TRBJ2-7; 12 nucleotides line up with TRBD2. CDR1 MNHNY and CDR2 SVGAGI come from the germline V gene (reference sequence). The trim removed 6 bases at V and 1 base at J, leaving 1 base unmatched. This CDR3 comprises 14 residues. The CDR3 nucleotides are TGTGCCAGCAGGACTAGCGGGGGATCCTACGAGCAGTACTTC. Protein product: CASRTSGGSYEQYF.

This clone was detected a few times. The chain links TRBV5-1 to TRBJ2-7; TRBD1 is a possible D gene (6 bases). The CDR3 runs 14 residues. Germline V gene sequence: CDR1 SGHRS, CDR2 YFSETQ. The germline V and J ends were trimmed by 4 bases and 1 base, with 12 bases remaining between them. CDR3 sequence (DNA): TGCGCCAGCAGCGTGGAGGACAGATCCTACGAGCAGTACTTC. Amino acids: CASSVEDRSYEQYF.

The rearrangement joins TRBV10-3 to TRBJ2-6; a weak D match, TRBD2 (6 bases). CDR3 length: 16 residues. The germline gives CDR1 ENHRY, CDR2 SYGVKD. V lost 8 bases and J lost 0, with 14 bases in between. This chain's CDR3 is CAIPAGAISGANVLTF. CDR3 nucleotide sequence: TGTGCCATCCCAGCGGGCGCAATCTCTGGGGCCAACGTCCTGACTTTC.

In this sample, this clone turned up once. The chain couples TRBV28 to TRBJ1-4; 8 bases are shared with TRBD1. The germline CDR1 and CDR2 sequences are MDHEN and SYDVKM. CDR3 length equals 18 residues. The trim removed 4 bases at V and 2 bases at J, leaving 12 bases unmatched. The CDR3 is CASSSMGRWDRTNEKLFF. The CDR3 bases are TGTGCCAGCAGTTCTATGGGACGGTGGGACAGGACTAATGAAAAACTGTTTTTT.

This clone was seen a few times. J is TRBJ2-5 and V is TRBV6-5; D is undetermined. CDR3 length: 11 residues. V was cut by 5 bases and J by 9 bases, with 10 bases left in between. Germline CDR1 and CDR2: MNHEY and SVGAGI. As DNA, the CDR3 is TGTGCCAGCAGTACCCTTAATTCCCAGTACTTC. It is translated as CASSTLNSQYF.

A word on this clone: The junction and the germline gene differ at one end; a read error may be behind it. The genes are TRBV5-1 and TRBJ1-1, with D unclear. The germline gives CDR1 SGHRS, CDR2 YFSETQ. There are 15 residues in the CDR3. CDR3 sequence (DNA): TGCGCCAGCAGTCGCGAGGCAGGCGTGAACGCTGAAGCTTTCTTT. This translates into CASSREAGVNAEAFF.

CDR3 in amino acids: CASSHDRVYGYTF. In DNA form, the CDR3 reads TGTGCCAGCAGCCACGACAGGGTTTATGGCTACACCTTC. The V gene is TRBV6-6, the J gene TRBJ1-2; TRBD1 matches 7 bases. Trimming took 6 bases from V and 5 from J; bases not matched to a gene: 6. This CDR3 has 13 amino acids. CDR1 MNHNY and CDR2 SVGAGI come from the germline V gene (reference sequence).

This chain uses TRBV6-1 with TRBJ2-7, with D unclear. Deletions cut 5 bases from V and 2 bases from J, with 16 bases between. Looked up from germline, CDR1 is MNHNS and CDR2 is SASEGT. The CDR3 loop spans 15 amino acids. The CDR3 here is CASSSRGTTTYEQYF. CDR3 nucleotide sequence: TGTGCCAGCAGTTCACGCGGAACCACCACCTACGAGCAGTACTTC.

This clone has more than one count but fewer than ten. The chain has TRBV6-5 and TRBJ2-7, with D possibly called TRBD1 or TRBD2 (5 bases each). V was cut by 8 bases and J by 3 bases, with 11 bases left in between. CDR3 length: 12 amino acids. Germline V gene data show CDR1 as MNHEY and CDR2 as SVGAGI. The CDR3 spells CASRDQSYEQYF. The CDR3 nucleotides read TGTGCCAGCCGGGACCAAAGCTACGAGCAGTACTTC.

This clone came up a few times. The chain couples TRBV5-1 to TRBJ2-3; D not certain. Germline CDR1 SGHRS, CDR2 YFSETQ. V lost 0 bases, J lost 1 base, and 9 bases lay in between. There are 15 residues in the CDR3. The CDR3 nucleotides read TGCGCCAGCAGCTTGGATCCCCCACGCACAGATACGCAGTATTTT. It codes for CASSLDPPRTDTQYF.

The V call is TRBV6-1, the J call TRBJ1-2; TRBD1 matches 12 bases. CDR1 MNHNS and CDR2 SASEGT come from the germline V gene. The CDR3 spans 16 residues. The J segment lost 8 bases and the V segment lost 0 bases, leaving 7 bases of the junction unmatched. Here the CDR3 DNA reads TGTGCCAGCAGTGAAGCGGGACAGGGGGCCGTAAGGGGCTACACCTTC. As protein: CASSEAGQGAVRGYTF.

This clone showed up just a few times. The chain joins TRBV30 to TRBJ1-1; D gene unclear. V lost 2 bases and J 1 base, leaving 5 bases between the germline ends. This CDR3 region has 12 residues. Looked up from germline, CDR1 is GTSNPN and CDR2 is SVGIG (reference sequence). CDR3 bases: TGTGCCTGGAGTTTGTGGAACACTGAAGCTTTCTTT. This codes for CAWSLWNTEAFF.

This clone was found once. The genes are TRBV5-1 and TRBJ1-3; D not resolved. The CDR3 covers 15 residues. Trimming removed 4 bases from V and 4 bases from J, with 15 bases in between. Germline-derived CDR1 and CDR2 are SGHRS and YFSETQ. CDR3 sequence: CASSAGGRTGNTIYF. The CDR3, as DNA: TGCGCCAGCAGCGCCGGAGGTCGGACGGGAAACACCATATATTTT.

This clone has just one count. The gene calls are TRBV7-2 and TRBJ1-2; D perhaps matches TRBD1 (6 bases). The CDR3 is made up of 14 amino acids. Deletions cut 3 bases from V and 5 bases from J, with 13 bases between. CDR1 is SGHTA, CDR2 FQGNSA, per germline. The CDR3 DNA sequence: TGTGCCAGCAGCTTTGACAGGCGAACTTATGGCTACACCTTC. Amino acid sequence: CASSFDRRTYGYTF.

This clone was counted between two and nine times. This chain uses TRBV6-1 with TRBJ2-2; no clear D. The germline V gene encodes CDR1 MNHNS and CDR2 SASEGT. This CDR3 region has 13 residues. V was trimmed by 6 bases and J by 7 bases, leaving 12 bases between them. The CDR3 spells CASREPWSGELFF. Written as DNA, the CDR3 is TGTGCCAGCAGGGAACCGTGGAGCGGGGAGCTGTTTTTT.

This clone was recorded a few times. The gene calls are TRBV2 and TRBJ1-1; a possible D gene is TRBD1 (6 bases). V gave up 6 bases and J gave up 0 bases, with 14 bases separating them. The length of the CDR3 is 15 residues. Germline V lookup: CDR1 SNHLY, CDR2 FYNNEI. The CDR3 sequence: CASRRGQKLNTEAFF. DNA for the CDR3: TGTGCCAGCAGACGAGGACAGAAATTGAACACTGAAGCTTTCTTT.

As DNA, the CDR3 is TGTGCCAGCAGTTACAACACAGGGTTGGGCACCGGGGAGCTGTTTTTT. It encodes CASSYNTGLGTGELFF. The chain links TRBV6-6 to TRBJ2-2; TRBD1 might be the D (6 bases). The germline gives CDR1 MNHNY, CDR2 SVGAGI (reference sequence). Trimming left V 2 bases short and J 4 bases short, with 14 bases between. The CDR3 loop spans 16 amino acids.

This clone was observed a single time. The chain recombines TRBV12-5 with TRBJ2-1; 10 nucleotides line up with TRBD2. The CDR3 length is 14 residues. The germline CDR1 and CDR2 sequences are LGHNT and FRNRAP. Trimming at V came to 6 bases and at J to 7 bases, leaving 6 bases not matched to a gene. The CDR3 protein is CASGLGLATNEQFF. The CDR3 DNA sequence: TGTGCTAGTGGCCTGGGACTAGCGACGAATGAGCAGTTCTTC.

The chain uses TRBV29-1 and TRBJ1-1; D call uncertain. This CDR3 is 10 amino acids long. Per the germline V gene, CDR1 is SQVTM and CDR2 is ANQGSEA. V was cut by 4 bases and J by 4 bases, with 4 bases left in between. CDR3 residues: CSVALTEAFF. CDR3 bases: TGCAGCGTTGCCCTCACTGAAGCTTTCTTT. The full variable domain, its missing parts supplied by reference TRBV29-1 and TRBJ1-1, is SAVISQKPSRDICQRGTSLTIQCQVDSQVTMMFWYRQQPGQSLTLIATANQGSEATYESGFVIDKFPISRPNLTFSTLTVSNMSPEDSSIYLCSVALTEAFFGQGTRLTVV.

The J gene is TRBJ1-4, the V gene TRBV15; D call uncertain. The CDR3 spans 15 residues. V was pared by 3 bases and J by 4 bases, with 12 bases between. CDR1 LNHNV and CDR2 YYDKDF come from the germline V gene (reference sequence). CDR3 residues: CATSSLEGHNEKLFF. The CDR3 DNA is TGTGCCACCAGCAGCTTGGAGGGCCATAATGAAAAACTGTTTTTT.

This sequence joins TRBV6-1 and TRBJ1-4, with D possibly TRBD1 on 6 matching bases. Germline V CDR1 and CDR2: MNHNS, SASEGT. V lost 6 bases, J lost 8 bases, and 13 bases lay in between. The length of the CDR3 is 13 residues. The CDR3: CASRSYRDEKLFF. As DNA, the CDR3 is TGTGCCAGCAGATCCTACAGGGACGAAAAACTGTTTTTT.

The V call is TRBV2, the J call TRBJ2-7; D is perhaps TRBD1 (5 bases). Germline V gene data show CDR1 as SNHLY and CDR2 as FYNNEI. Trimming pared 8 bases from V and 11 bases from J, leaving 22 bases between. The CDR3 runs to 13 residues. In DNA, the CDR3 is TGTGCCAGCGCTCAGGGCCCCCTTAGGGTGGAGTACTTC. This encodes CASAQGPLRVEYF.

The gene calls are TRBV19 and TRBJ1-5, with a weak D call TRBD1 (6 bases). Deletions cut 4 bases from V and 3 bases from J, with 19 bases between. CDR1 is LNHDA, CDR2 SQIVND, per germline (reference sequence). CDR3 length: 17 residues. The CDR3 DNA is TGTGCCAGTAGTACCCTCCGGACAGCCCAAACCAATCAGCCCCAGCATTTT. It translates to CASSTLRTAQTNQPQHF.